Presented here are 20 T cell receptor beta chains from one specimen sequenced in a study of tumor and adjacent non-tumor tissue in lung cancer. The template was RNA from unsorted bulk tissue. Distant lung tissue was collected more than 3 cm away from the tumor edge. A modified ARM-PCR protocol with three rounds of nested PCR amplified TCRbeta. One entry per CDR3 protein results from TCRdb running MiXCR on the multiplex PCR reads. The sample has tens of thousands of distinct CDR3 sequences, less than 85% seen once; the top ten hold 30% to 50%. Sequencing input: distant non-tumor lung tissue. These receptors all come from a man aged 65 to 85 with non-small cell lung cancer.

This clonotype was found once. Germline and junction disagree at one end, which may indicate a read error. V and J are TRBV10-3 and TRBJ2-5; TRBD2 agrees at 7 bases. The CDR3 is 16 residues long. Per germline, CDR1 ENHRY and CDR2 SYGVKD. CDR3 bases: TGTGCCATCAGGATCGAGCGGGGCCCTTTGTCACGGTCCCACTACTTC. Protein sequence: CAIRIERGPLSRSHYF.

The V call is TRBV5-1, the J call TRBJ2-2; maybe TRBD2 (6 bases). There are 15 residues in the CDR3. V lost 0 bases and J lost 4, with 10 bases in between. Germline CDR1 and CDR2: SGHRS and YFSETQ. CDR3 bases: TGCGCCAGCAGCTTGGGGGGAGGTCTCACCGGGGAGCTGTTTTTT. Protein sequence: CASSLGGGLTGELFF.

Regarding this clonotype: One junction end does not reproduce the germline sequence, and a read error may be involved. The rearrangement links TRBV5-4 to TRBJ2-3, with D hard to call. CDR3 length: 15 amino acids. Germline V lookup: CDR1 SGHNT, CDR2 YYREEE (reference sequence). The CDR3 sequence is CASSLSQTRTDTQYF. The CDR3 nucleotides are TGTGCGAGCAGTCTGTCCCAGACACGGACGGATACGCAGTATTTT.

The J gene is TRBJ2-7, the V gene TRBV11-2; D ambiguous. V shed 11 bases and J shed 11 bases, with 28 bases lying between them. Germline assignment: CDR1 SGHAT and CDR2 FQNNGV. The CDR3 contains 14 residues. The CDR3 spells CARSLVGWDREKYF. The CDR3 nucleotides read TGTGCCCGTAGTTTAGTTGGTTGGGATCGAGAGAAGTACTTC.

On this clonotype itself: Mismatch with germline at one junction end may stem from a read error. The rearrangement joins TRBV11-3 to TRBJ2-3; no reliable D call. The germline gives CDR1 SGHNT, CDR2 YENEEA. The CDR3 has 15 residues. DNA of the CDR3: TGTGCCAGCACCCATCAGGAAGTAGGCACAGATACACAGTATTTT. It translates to CASTHQEVGTDTQYF.

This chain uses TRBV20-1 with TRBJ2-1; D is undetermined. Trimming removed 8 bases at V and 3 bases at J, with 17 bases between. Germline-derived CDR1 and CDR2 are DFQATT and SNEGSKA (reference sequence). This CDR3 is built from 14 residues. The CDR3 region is CSSSSSRNYNEQFF. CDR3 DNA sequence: TGCAGTTCAAGTTCTTCTCGAAACTACAATGAGCAGTTCTTC.

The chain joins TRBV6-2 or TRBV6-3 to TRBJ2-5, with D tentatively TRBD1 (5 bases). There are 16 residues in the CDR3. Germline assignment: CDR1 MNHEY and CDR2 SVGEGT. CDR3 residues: CISSYGQGTMGETQYF. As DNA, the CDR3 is TGTATCAGCAGTTACGGGCAGGGAACGATGGGGGAGACCCAGTACTTC.

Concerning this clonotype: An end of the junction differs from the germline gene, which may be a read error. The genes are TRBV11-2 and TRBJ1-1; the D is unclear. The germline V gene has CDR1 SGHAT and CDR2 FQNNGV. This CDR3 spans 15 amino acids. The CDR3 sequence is CAGSFTNSRKTEAFF. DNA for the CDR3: TGTGCCGGCAGCTTCACCAATTCAAGGAAGACTGAAGCTTTCTTT.

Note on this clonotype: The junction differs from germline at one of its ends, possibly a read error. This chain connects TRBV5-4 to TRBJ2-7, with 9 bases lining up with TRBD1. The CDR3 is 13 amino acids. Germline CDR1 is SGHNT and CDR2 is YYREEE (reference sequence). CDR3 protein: CVTSRDRDYEKYF. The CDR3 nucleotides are TGTGTCACTTCGCGGGACAGGGACTACGAGAAGTACTTC.

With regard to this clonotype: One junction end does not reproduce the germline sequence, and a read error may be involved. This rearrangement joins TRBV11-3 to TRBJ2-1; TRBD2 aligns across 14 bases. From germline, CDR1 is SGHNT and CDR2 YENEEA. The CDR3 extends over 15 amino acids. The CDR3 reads CASSRLAGGYKEQFF. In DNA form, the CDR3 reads TGTGCCAGTAGTCGACTAGCGGGGGGGTACAAGGAGCAGTTCTTC.

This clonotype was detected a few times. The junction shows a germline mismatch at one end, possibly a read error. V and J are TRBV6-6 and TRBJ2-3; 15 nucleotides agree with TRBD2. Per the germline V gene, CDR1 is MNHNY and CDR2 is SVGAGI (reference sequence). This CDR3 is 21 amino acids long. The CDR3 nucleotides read TGTGCCGGCAGTCACCCAGGACAGGGGACTAGCGGGAGGTCTAGCACAGATACGCAGTATTTT. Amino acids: CAGSHPGQGTSGRSSTDTQYF.

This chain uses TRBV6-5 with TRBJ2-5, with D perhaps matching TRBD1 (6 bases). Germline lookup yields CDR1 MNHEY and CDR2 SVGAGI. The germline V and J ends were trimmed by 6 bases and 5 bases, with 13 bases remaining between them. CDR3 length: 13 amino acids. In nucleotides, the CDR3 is TGTGCCAGCAGAGGGGACAACTGGGAGACCCAGTACTTC. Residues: CASRGDNWETQYF.

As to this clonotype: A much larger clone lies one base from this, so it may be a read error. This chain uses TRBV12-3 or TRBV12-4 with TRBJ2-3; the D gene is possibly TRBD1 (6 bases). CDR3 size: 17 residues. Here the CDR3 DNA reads TGTGTCAGCAGTTTAACGAGACAGGCGGGTATTATGGATACGCAGTATTTT. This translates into CVSSLTRQAGIMDTQYF.

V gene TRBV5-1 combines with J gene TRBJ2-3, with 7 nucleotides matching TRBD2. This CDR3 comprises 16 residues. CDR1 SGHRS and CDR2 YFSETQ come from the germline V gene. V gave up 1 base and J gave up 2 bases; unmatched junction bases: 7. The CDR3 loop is CASSLLASGNTDTQYF. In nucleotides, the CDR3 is TGCGCCAGCAGCTTGCTTGCCAGCGGGAACACAGATACGCAGTATTTT.

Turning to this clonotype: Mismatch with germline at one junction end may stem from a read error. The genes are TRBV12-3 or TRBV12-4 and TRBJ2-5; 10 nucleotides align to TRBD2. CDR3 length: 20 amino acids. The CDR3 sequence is CASRKGDHLTSGLPQETQYF. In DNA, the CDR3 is TGTGCCAGCAGAAAAGGCGACCACCTGACTAGCGGGCTTCCCCAGGAGACCCAGTATTTC.

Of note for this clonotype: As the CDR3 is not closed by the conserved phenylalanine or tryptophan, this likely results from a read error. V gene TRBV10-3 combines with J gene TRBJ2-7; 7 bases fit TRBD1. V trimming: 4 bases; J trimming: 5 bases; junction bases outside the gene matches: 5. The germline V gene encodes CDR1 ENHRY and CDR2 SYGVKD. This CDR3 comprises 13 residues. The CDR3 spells CAISGQGQDEQYI. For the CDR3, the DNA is TGTGCCATCAGTGGACAGGGTCAGGACGAGCAGTACATC.

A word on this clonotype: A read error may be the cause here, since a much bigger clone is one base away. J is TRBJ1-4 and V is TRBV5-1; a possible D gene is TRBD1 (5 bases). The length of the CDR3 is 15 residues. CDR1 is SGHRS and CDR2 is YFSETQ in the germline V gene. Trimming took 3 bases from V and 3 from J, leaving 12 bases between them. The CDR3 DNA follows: TGCGCCAGCAGCTGGAACAGGCGTGCTAATGAAAAACTGTTTTTT. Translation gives CASSWNRRANEKLFF.

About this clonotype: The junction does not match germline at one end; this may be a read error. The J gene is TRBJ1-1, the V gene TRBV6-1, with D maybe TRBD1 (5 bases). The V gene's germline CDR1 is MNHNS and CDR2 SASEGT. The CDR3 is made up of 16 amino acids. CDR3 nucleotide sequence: TGTGCCAGCAATGATGTTCAGGGAAATCTTAACACTGAAGCCTTCTTT. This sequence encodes CASNDVQGNLNTEAFF.

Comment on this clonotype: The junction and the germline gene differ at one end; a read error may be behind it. CDR3 DNA: TGTAGCGTCATCCATAGCGGGAGGGCCAGTGAACAGCTCTTC. This sequence encodes CSVIHSGRASEQLF. The chain recombines TRBV29-1 with TRBJ2-1, with 11 positions matching TRBD2. The CDR3 consists of 14 residues. Germline CDR1 reads SQVTM; CDR2 reads ANQGSEA.

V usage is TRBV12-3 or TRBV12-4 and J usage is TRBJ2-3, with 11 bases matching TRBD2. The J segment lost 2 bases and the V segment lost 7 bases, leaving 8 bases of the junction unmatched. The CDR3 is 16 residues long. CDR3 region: CASNMGLAAYTDTQYF. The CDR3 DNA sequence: TGTGCCAGCAATATGGGACTAGCGGCTTACACAGATACGCAGTATTTT.